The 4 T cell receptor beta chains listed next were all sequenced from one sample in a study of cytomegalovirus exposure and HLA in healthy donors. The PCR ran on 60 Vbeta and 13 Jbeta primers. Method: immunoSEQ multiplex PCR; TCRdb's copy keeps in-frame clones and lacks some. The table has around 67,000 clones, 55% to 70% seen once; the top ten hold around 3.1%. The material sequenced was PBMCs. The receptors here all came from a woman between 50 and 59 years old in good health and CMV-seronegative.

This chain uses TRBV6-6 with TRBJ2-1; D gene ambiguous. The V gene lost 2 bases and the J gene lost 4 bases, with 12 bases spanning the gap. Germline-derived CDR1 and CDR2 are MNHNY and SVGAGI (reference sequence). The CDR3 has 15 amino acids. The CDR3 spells CASSYENPTYNEQFF. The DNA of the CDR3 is TGTGCCAGCAGTTACGAGAATCCTACTTACAATGAGCAGTTCTTC.

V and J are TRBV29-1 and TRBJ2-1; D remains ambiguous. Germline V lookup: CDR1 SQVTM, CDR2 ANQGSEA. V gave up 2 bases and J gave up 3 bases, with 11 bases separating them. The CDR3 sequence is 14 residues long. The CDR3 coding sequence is TGCAGCGTTGAAAGGCTAGATTTCTACAATGAGCAGTTCTTC. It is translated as CSVERLDFYNEQFF.

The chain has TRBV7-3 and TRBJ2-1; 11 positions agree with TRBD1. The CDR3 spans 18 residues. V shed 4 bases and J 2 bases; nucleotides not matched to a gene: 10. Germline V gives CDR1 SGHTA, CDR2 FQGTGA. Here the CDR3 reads CASSSTGTGGITYNEQFF. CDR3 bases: TGTGCCAGCAGCTCCACCGGGACAGGGGGTATTACCTACAATGAGCAGTTCTTC.

CDR3 DNA sequence: TGCGCCAGCAGTCAAGGGACAGGGGATAACACTGAAGCTTTCTTT. Protein: CASSQGTGDNTEAFF. The gene calls are TRBV5-1 and TRBJ1-1; 10 bases are a match to TRBD1. The V gene's germline CDR1 is SGHRS and CDR2 YFSETQ. This CDR3 has 15 amino acids. V lost 5 bases to trimming and J lost 2 bases; unmatched junction nucleotides: 6.